This T cell receptor (beta chain) was identified in a study of a mutant IDH1 vaccine in newly diagnosed glioma (dated by TCRdb to the early 2020s). Describing the broader study: Patients were given eight vaccinations, in weeks 1, 3, 5, 7, 11, 15, 19 and 23, which matched visits V03 through V10. Peripheral blood was collected at six visits: V03 (baseline), V05, V07, V10, V12 and V13. Vaccination was initiated 4-6 weeks after radiotherapy alone, or concurrently with temozolomide cycles in the chemotherapy-containing groups. Before enrollment, most patients had been given radiochemotherapy with temozolomide as standard therapy, while the rest had received either radiotherapy alone or temozolomide alone. Longitudinal TCRB deep sequencing was done for 25 to 30 treated patients, wherever samples were available for exploratory analyses. Of the roughly 32 treated patients, about 62% were male and around 40% were female, and a mean age of approximately 40 years was recorded.

Here V drops 3 bases and J drops 1 base, and the junction holds 6 bases not matched to any gene. The germline V gene sets CDR1 to MNHNS and CDR2 to SASEGT. The CDR3 runs 15 residues from the cysteine to the phenylalanine. The kept DNA is CDR3 alone, 45 bases in frame from the first base. Explained via the paper, the time point label denotes: week 11, during vaccination. A 20-mer mutant IDH1 peptide at 300 micrograms in Montanide made up each vaccine dose, which was injected subcutaneously together with topical imiquimod. All donors had newly diagnosed IDH1-mutant astrocytomas of WHO grade 3 or 4 that showed loss of nuclear ATRX. The samples were drawn from NOA16, a multicentre, single-arm, open-label phase I trial in Germany that tested a mutant IDH1 peptide vaccine in humans for the first time. Genomic DNA for TCRB sequencing was isolated from EDTA blood with the DNeasy Blood and Tissue Kit. This clone is regarded as medium-sized (0.01 to 0.1%). This receptor's antigen is unknown. No per-base quality is available; no much larger clone lies one base away.

Findings and caveats that apply to the study as a whole: According to the authors, sample limitations meant that analyses of patient blood samples could not be reproduced. Pseudoprogression appeared unrelated to alterations in the top peripheral T cell clonotypes detected by TCRB sequencing. Vaccine-induced immune responses across multiple MHC alleles were detected in about 93% of patients. Selection of PBMC samples for TCRB deep sequencing was based on availability.

Libraries were built with the immunoSEQ multiplex PCR assay. Following the manufacturer's protocol, the hsTCRB Kit was used to amplify rearranged TCR beta chain sequences. Sequencing of TCRB libraries was carried out on an Illumina MiSeq. The published analysis was carried out like this. The proprietary platform of the kit vendor was used for demultiplexing, trimming and gene mapping. Sourced from immuneACCESS, this table was stored by TCRdb with only in-frame sequences that have V and J called. A share of the clones is absent; for the studies checked, an unresolved V gene accounts for under half, and the remainder has no known explanation. Clone size and the V and J calls come from that table; the DNA yielded D and trimming. Here the sample has roughly 120,000 clones; about four fifths occur a single time. Less than 7% of the sample is in the top ten clones.

The TCR comes from a man in his forties or fifties with glioma. The input for sequencing was PBMCs, taken from a glioma patient whose treatment included an IDH1 peptide vaccine. Recombination connected TRBV6-1 to TRBJ2-7, and 7 junction bases match TRBD1. This receptor carries the CDR3 CASSDLKGASYEQYF. The sequenced DNA: TGTGCCAGCAGTGACCTCAAGGGGGCTTCCTACGAGCAGTACTTC.